The subject of this entry is one T cell receptor beta chain. Its antigen is unknown. This sample stems from a study of vaccination and CD4 T cells after COVID-19. Study information: Overlapping spike peptides from SARS-CoV-2, HCoV-NL63, HCoV-OC43 and HCoV-229E served to stimulate the cells.

Described treatment: approximately 9-day PBMC culture with coronavirus spike peptide pools or control peptides (ViraFEST assay). ViraFEST used peptide pools to expand antigen-specific T cells and subsequently sequenced their TCRs. The CDR3 has 14 amino acids. The V end was cut by 2 bases, the J end by 2 bases, with 10 bases between. The germline V gene has CDR1 MNHEY and CDR2 SMNVEV (reference sequence). Cultured CD4+ T cell DNA was sequenced using the Oncomine TCR Beta short-read assay. The genomic DNA was obtained from cultured CD4+ T cells by extraction with the QIAamp micro DNA kit. TCRdb re-called the PCR reads with MiXCR, one entry per CDR3 protein. The table has around 15,000 distinct CDR3 sequences, around 72% seen once; the top ten hold over 9%.

The chain carries TRBV27 and TRBJ2-7, with D uncertain. The sample was CD4+ T cells from blood, cultured in vitro, taken after SARS-CoV-2 vaccination. The clonotype originates from a human donor who received a COVID-19 vaccine. CDR3 nucleotide sequence: TGTGCCAGCAGTTTACTGGGGATACCCTACGAGCAGTACTTC. It translates to CASSLLGIPYEQYF.